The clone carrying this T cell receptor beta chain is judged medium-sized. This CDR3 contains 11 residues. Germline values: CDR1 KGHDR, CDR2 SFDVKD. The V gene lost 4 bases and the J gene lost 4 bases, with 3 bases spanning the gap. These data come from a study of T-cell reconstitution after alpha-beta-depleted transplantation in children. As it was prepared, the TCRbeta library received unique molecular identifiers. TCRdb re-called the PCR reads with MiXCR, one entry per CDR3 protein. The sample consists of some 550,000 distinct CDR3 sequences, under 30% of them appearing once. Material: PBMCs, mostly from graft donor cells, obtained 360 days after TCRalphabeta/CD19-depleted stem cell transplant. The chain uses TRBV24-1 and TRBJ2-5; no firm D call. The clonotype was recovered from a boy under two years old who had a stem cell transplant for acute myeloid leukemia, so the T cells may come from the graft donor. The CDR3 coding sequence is TGTGCCACCAGTGACGGAGAGACCCAGTACTTC. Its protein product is CATSDGETQYF.